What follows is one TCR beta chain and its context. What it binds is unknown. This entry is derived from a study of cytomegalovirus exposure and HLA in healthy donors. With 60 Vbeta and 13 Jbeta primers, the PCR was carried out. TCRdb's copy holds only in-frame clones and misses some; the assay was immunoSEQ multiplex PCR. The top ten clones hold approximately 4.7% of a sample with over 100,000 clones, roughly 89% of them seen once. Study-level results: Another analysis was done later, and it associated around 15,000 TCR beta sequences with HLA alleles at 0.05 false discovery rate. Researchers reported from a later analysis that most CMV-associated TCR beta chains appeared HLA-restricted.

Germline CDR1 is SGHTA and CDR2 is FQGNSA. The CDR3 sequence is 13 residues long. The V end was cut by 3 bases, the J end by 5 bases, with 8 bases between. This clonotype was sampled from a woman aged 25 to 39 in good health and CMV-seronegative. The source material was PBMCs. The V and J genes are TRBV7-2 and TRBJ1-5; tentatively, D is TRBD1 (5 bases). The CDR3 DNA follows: TGTGCCAGCAGCTTGGACACCGATCAGCCCCAGCATTTT. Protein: CASSLDTDQPQHF.